The 30 T cell receptor beta chains presented below share a single source sample, sequenced in a study of blood T cell repertoires in COVID-19. The table came from immunoSEQ multiplex PCR; TCRdb's copy has only in-frame clones and leaves some out. The data show about 140,000 clones, with 65% to 90% seen just once and roughly 2.9% held by the top ten. Input material: peripheral blood. The receptors come from a man over 45 with acute or convalescent COVID-19.

The V gene is TRBV19, the J gene TRBJ1-1; D perhaps matches TRBD1 (5 bases). Germline V gives CDR1 LNHDA, CDR2 SQIVND (reference sequence). V shed 7 bases and J shed 1 base, with 16 bases lying between them. CDR3 length: 15 residues. DNA of the CDR3: TGTGCCAGTACCCGTAGGAGGGGAACGAACACTGAAGCTTTCTTT. This sequence encodes CASTRRRGTNTEAFF.

The genes are TRBV27 and TRBJ1-6, with 8 positions matching TRBD1. This CDR3 is 14 amino acids long. J gave up 10 bases and V 5 bases, and 7 bases lay outside the gene matches. Germline CDR1 is MNHEY and CDR2 is SMNVEV (reference sequence). The CDR3: CASSSQGAGSPLHF. The DNA of the CDR3 is TGTGCCAGCAGTAGTCAGGGGGCCGGATCACCCCTCCACTTT.

The chain couples TRBV27 to TRBJ1-1, with D possibly TRBD1 on 6 matching bases. The V and J ends lost 6 bases and 1 base respectively, with 12 bases between them. The CDR3 loop spans 14 amino acids. CDR1 and CDR2 from the germline V gene are MNHEY and SMNVEV (reference sequence). In DNA form, the CDR3 reads TGTGCCAGCAGCCGACAGGCGAAGAACACTGAAGCTTTCTTT. Protein product: CASSRQAKNTEAFF.

This clone was seen just once. This rearrangement joins TRBV5-1 to TRBJ2-7; D unresolved. V shed 2 bases and J shed 0 bases, with 9 bases lying between them. CDR1 and CDR2 (germline): SGHRS, YFSETQ. The CDR3 consists of 14 residues. The CDR3 DNA sequence: TGCGCCAGCAGCTTATACAGTAGCTCCTACGAGCAGTACTTC. Its protein is CASSLYSSSYEQYF.

This chain joins TRBV7-8 and TRBJ2-3; 7 bases line up with TRBD2. V was pared by 2 bases and J by 2 bases, with 1 base of the junction left unmatched. The CDR3 is made up of 14 amino acids. Germline V gives CDR1 SGHVS, CDR2 FQNEAQ. The CDR3 bases are TGTGCCAGCAGCTTACGGGGGGACACAGATACGCAGTATTTT. Its protein product is CASSLRGDTDTQYF.

The V gene is TRBV13, the J gene TRBJ2-1; TRBD1 matches at 9 bases. Trimming cost V 5 bases and J 4 bases; bases outside gene matches: 6. The length of the CDR3 is 15 residues. Germline V gene sequence: CDR1 PRHDT, CDR2 FYEKMQ (reference sequence). This CDR3 reads CASSPPGQGYNEQFF. CDR3 DNA sequence: TGTGCCAGCAGCCCCCCGGGACAGGGTTACAATGAGCAGTTCTTC.

This rearrangement joins TRBV25-1 to TRBJ2-2, with a tentative D call TRBD1 (5 bases). The CDR3 is made up of 16 amino acids. The V end lost 1 base, the J end lost 2 bases, and 11 bases lay between the germline ends. Looked up from germline, CDR1 is MGHDK and CDR2 is SYGVNS. The CDR3 DNA sequence: TGTGCCAGCAGTGAATTCGGTAGGGGTAACACCGGGGAGCTGTTTTTT. This encodes CASSEFGRGNTGELFF.

The gene calls are TRBV13 and TRBJ1-3; 8 nucleotides match TRBD1. With 1 base clipped from V and 3 bases from J, the junction kept 5 bases outside the gene matches. This CDR3 has 16 residues. Per germline, CDR1 PRHDT and CDR2 FYEKMQ (reference sequence). The CDR3 DNA is TGTGCCAGCAGCTTAGACCCCGGACAGGGTGGAAACACCATATATTTT. Its translation: CASSLDPGQGGNTIYF. Full variable domain (remainder filled in from reference TRBV13 and TRBJ1-3): AAGVIQSPRHLIKEKRETATLKCYPIPRHDTVYWYQQGPGQDPQFLISFYEKMQSDKGSIPDRFSAQQFSDYHSELNMSSLELGDSALYFCASSLDPGQGGNTIYFGEGSWLTVV.

The chain joins TRBV19 to TRBJ2-1; D is perhaps TRBD1 (5 bases). This CDR3 is built from 12 residues. Germline assignment: CDR1 LNHDA and CDR2 SQIVND (reference sequence). The V end was cut by 8 bases, the J end by 4 bases, with 9 bases between. In nucleotides, the CDR3 is TGTGCCAGTGGTCGACAGTACAATGAGCAGTTCTTC. It translates to CASGRQYNEQFF. The entire variable domain, with the rest obtained from reference TRBV19 and TRBJ2-1, is as follows: DGGITQSPKYLFRKEGQNVTLSCEQNLNHDAMYWYRQDPGQGLRLIYYSQIVNDFQKGDIAEGYSVSREKKESFPLTVTSAQKNPTAFYLCASGRQYNEQFFGPGTRLTVL.

The rearrangement joins TRBV27 to TRBJ2-1, with TRBD1 matching 8 bases. With V trimmed by 5 bases and J by 6 bases, 9 bases remained unmatched. The CDR3 contains 15 residues. The germline V gene has CDR1 MNHEY and CDR2 SMNVEV (reference sequence). The CDR3 reads CASSHRGARANEQFF. CDR3 DNA: TGTGCCAGCAGTCACAGGGGGGCGAGGGCCAATGAGCAGTTCTTC.

The rearrangement links TRBV28 to TRBJ2-2, with D possibly TRBD2 on 5 matching bases. V was trimmed by 7 bases and J by 6 bases, leaving 21 bases between them. The CDR3 consists of 16 residues. Germline assignment: CDR1 MDHEN and CDR2 SYDVKM. The CDR3 DNA follows: TGTGCCAGCAATATGGCGGGCAGTCCAGGACCCGGGGAGCTGTTTTTT. Amino acid sequence: CASNMAGSPGPGELFF.

This clone was seen a few times. J is TRBJ2-7 and V is TRBV7-9; TRBD1 is a possible D gene (6 bases). This CDR3 is 14 amino acids long. Per the germline V gene, CDR1 is SEHNR and CDR2 is FQNEAQ (reference sequence). The V end lost 5 bases, the J end lost 0 bases, and 11 bases lay between the germline ends. CDR3 in amino acids: CASSPRQDSYEQYF. The CDR3 nucleotides read TGTGCCAGCAGCCCCCGACAGGACTCCTACGAGCAGTACTTC. Full variable domain (remainder filled in from reference TRBV7-9 and TRBJ2-7): DTGVSQNPRHKITKRGQNVTFRCDPISEHNRLYWYRQTLGQGPEFLTYFQNEAQLEKSRLLSDRFSAERPKGSFSTLEIQRTEQGDSAMYLCASSPRQDSYEQYFGPGTRLTVT.

The CDR3 nucleotides read TGTGCCAGCAGCCCATCAAGAGGCCCTTCCTACAATGAGCAGTTCTTC. It is translated as CASSPSRGPSYNEQFF. The rearrangement links TRBV5-5 to TRBJ2-1, with D unresolved. The germline V gene has CDR1 SGHKS and CDR2 YYEKEE (reference sequence). The CDR3 has 16 amino acids. The V end was cut by 4 bases, the J end by 1 base, with 15 bases between. Complete variable domain (other parts from reference TRBV5-5 and TRBJ2-1): DAGVTQSPTHLIKTRGQQVTLRCSPISGHKSVSWYQQVLGQGPQFIFQYYEKEERGRGNFPDRFSARQFPNYSSELNVNALLLGDSALYLCASSPSRGPSYNEQFFGPGTRLTVL.

V usage is TRBV4-1 and J usage is TRBJ1-4, with 10 bases that match TRBD1. The CDR3 runs 17 residues. The trim removed 2 bases at V and 8 bases at J, leaving 11 bases unmatched. Germline values: CDR1 MGHRA, CDR2 YSYEKL. The CDR3 spells CASSQPDRGVFREKLFF. The CDR3 coding sequence is TGCGCCAGCAGCCAACCGGACAGGGGGGTGTTTAGGGAAAAACTGTTTTTT.

This chain links TRBV3-1 (or the pseudogene TRBV3-2) with TRBJ2-7; the D gene is possibly TRBD1 (6 bases). Trimming removed 3 bases from V and 5 bases from J, with 14 bases in between. This CDR3 has 14 residues. CDR1 LGHDT and CDR2 YNNKEL come from the germline V gene (reference sequence). The CDR3 is CASSQGTQGNEQYF. CDR3 in DNA: TGTGCCAGCAGCCAGGGGACACAAGGGAACGAGCAGTACTTC.

This clone has only one observation. This CDR3 reads CASKTGDEKQYF. DNA for the CDR3: TGTGCCAGCAAGACAGGGGATGAGAAGCAGTACTTC. The chain is built from TRBV7-6 and TRBJ2-7, with 8 bases lining up with TRBD1. Trimming at V came to 7 bases and at J to 8 bases, leaving 7 bases not matched to a gene. CDR3 length: 12 residues. The germline V gene has CDR1 SGHVS and CDR2 FNYEAQ.

The V gene is TRBV7-9, the J gene TRBJ2-1, with 9 bases lining up with TRBD1. CDR1 SEHNR and CDR2 FQNEAQ come from the germline V gene (reference sequence). With V trimmed by 5 bases and J by 9 bases, 11 bases remained unmatched. This CDR3 is 15 amino acids long. The CDR3 is CASSPPGQGGGEQFF. The CDR3 region has the DNA TGTGCCAGCAGCCCGCCGGGACAGGGTGGTGGTGAGCAGTTCTTC.

This sequence joins TRBV9 and TRBJ2-7, with unresolved D. The length of the CDR3 is 14 residues. Germline-derived CDR1 and CDR2 are SGDLS and YYNGEE. V shed 0 bases and J shed 7 bases, with 14 bases lying between them. The DNA of the CDR3 is TGTGCCAGCAGCGTAGAGCCCAGCGCTACGGAGCAGTACTTC. Translation gives CASSVEPSATEQYF.

In its sample, this clone was seen once. The chain employs TRBV3-1 (or the pseudogene TRBV3-2) and TRBJ1-2, with D tentatively TRBD1 (5 bases). V was pared by 4 bases and J by 5 bases, with 17 bases between. CDR3 length: 15 amino acids. Germline loops: CDR1 LGHDT, CDR2 YNNKEL (reference sequence). The CDR3 sequence: CASSRGSNDRYGYTF. The CDR3 DNA reads as TGTGCCAGCAGCCGAGGCAGTAATGACAGATATGGCTACACCTTC.

This clone was detected a few times. The chain couples TRBV27 to TRBJ1-2; 9 nucleotides line up with TRBD1. The CDR3 extends over 14 amino acids. Germline assignment: CDR1 MNHEY and CDR2 SMNVEV (reference sequence). Trimming cost V 8 bases and J 6 bases; bases outside gene matches: 10. CDR3 coding DNA: TGTGCCAGCGGCTCCTCGGGACAGGGCCATGGCTACACCTTC. Residues: CASGSSGQGHGYTF.

The V and J genes are TRBV29-1 and TRBJ1-4; D not resolved. Germline V gives CDR1 SQVTM, CDR2 ANQGSEA. This CDR3 comprises 14 residues. V lost 6 bases and J 0 bases, leaving 11 bases between the germline ends. As DNA, the CDR3 is TGCAGCGTAGCGAGATTTGCAACTAATGAAAAACTGTTTTTT. It yields the protein CSVARFATNEKLFF. Complete variable domain (other parts from reference TRBV29-1 and TRBJ1-4): SAVISQKPSRDICQRGTSLTIQCQVDSQVTMMFWYRQQPGQSLTLIATANQGSEATYESGFVIDKFPISRPNLTFSTLTVSNMSPEDSSIYLCSVARFATNEKLFFGSGTQLSVL.

The chain joins TRBV24-1 to TRBJ1-2; D remains ambiguous. V was pared by 4 bases and J by 4 bases, with 9 bases between. Germline V gives CDR1 KGHDR, CDR2 SFDVKD. This CDR3 is built from 13 residues. In nucleotides, the CDR3 is TGTGCCACCAGTGAAACAGCTCTCTATGGCTACACCTTC. Amino acid sequence: CATSETALYGYTF.

The chain has TRBV29-1 and TRBJ2-5; tentatively, D is TRBD1 (5 bases). This CDR3 has 13 residues. Germline lookup yields CDR1 SQVTM and CDR2 ANQGSEA. Trimming pared 4 bases from V and 1 base from J, leaving 10 bases between. CDR3 amino acids: CSVGTILQETQYF. The CDR3 nucleotides are TGCAGCGTTGGGACAATTCTCCAAGAGACCCAGTACTTC.

V is TRBV7-9 and J is TRBJ1-6; 7 bases are a match to TRBD1. Looked up from germline, CDR1 is SEHNR and CDR2 is FQNEAQ (reference sequence). CDR3 size: 14 residues. J lost 9 bases, V lost 3 bases, and 5 bases had no gene match. This chain's CDR3 is CASSFETGLSPLHF. CDR3 bases: TGTGCCAGCAGCTTTGAGACAGGGCTTTCACCCCTCCACTTT.

V is TRBV5-1 and J is TRBJ2-5, with 11 bases that match TRBD2. CDR1 SGHRS and CDR2 YFSETQ come from the germline V gene. V shed 3 bases and J 5 bases; nucleotides not matched to a gene: 6. This CDR3 contains 15 residues. The CDR3 is CASSYGLAGWETQYF. For the CDR3, the DNA is TGCGCCAGCAGCTACGGACTAGCGGGCTGGGAGACCCAGTACTTC.

J is TRBJ2-7 and V is TRBV5-5; maybe TRBD2 (5 bases). CDR3 size: 16 residues. V was clipped by 4 bases and J by 5 bases, with 22 bases between them. Germline V gene sequence: CDR1 SGHKS, CDR2 YYEKEE (reference sequence). The CDR3 region has the DNA TGTGCCAGCAGCCGTGTTCGGGTAGTCGGGGTACACGAGCAGTACTTC. This encodes CASSRVRVVGVHEQYF. The full variable domain, its missing parts supplied by reference TRBV5-5 and TRBJ2-7, is DAGVTQSPTHLIKTRGQQVTLRCSPISGHKSVSWYQQVLGQGPQFIFQYYEKEERGRGNFPDRFSARQFPNYSSELNVNALLLGDSALYLCASSRVRVVGVHEQYFGPGTRLTVT.

The chain combines TRBV30 with TRBJ2-1; 10 nucleotides align to TRBD2. CDR1 and CDR2 from the germline V gene are GTSNPN and SVGIG (reference sequence). The CDR3 sequence is 15 residues long. J lost 8 bases, V lost 8 bases, and 15 bases had no gene match. The CDR3 region is CARRGLAGGLDEQFF. The DNA of the CDR3 is TGTGCCCGGCGGGGGTTAGCGGGGGGCCTCGATGAGCAGTTCTTC.

In nucleotides, the CDR3 is TGTGCCAGCAGCTTTCAGGGGGCGGGTAATTCACCCCTCCACTTT. Protein: CASSFQGAGNSPLHF. V usage is TRBV7-3 and J usage is TRBJ1-6; 8 bases agree with TRBD1. Germline CDR1 and CDR2: SGHTA and FQGTGA. The ends lost 3 bases at V and 6 bases at J; junction bases unmatched: 4. CDR3 length: 15 residues.

The V gene is TRBV30, the J gene TRBJ2-7; TRBD1 aligns across 8 bases. Germline CDR1 and CDR2: GTSNPN and SVGIG (reference sequence). The CDR3 is 15 amino acids. V was pared by 2 bases and J by 1 base, with 7 bases of the junction left unmatched. The CDR3 bases are TGTGCCTGGAGTAGCGGAGGGACAGGTTCCTACGAGCAGTACTTC. It codes for CAWSSGGTGSYEQYF.

CDR3 DNA sequence: TGTGCCAGCAGCCGAAAGGGGACAGGAAATTCACCCCTCCACTTT. Its translation: CASSRKGTGNSPLHF. The chain uses TRBV7-3 and TRBJ1-6, with TRBD1 matching over 8 bases. The CDR3 runs to 15 residues. Germline lookup yields CDR1 SGHTA and CDR2 FQGTGA. J gave up 7 bases and V 5 bases, and 7 bases lay outside the gene matches.